The rows below give T cell receptor beta chains drawn from one sample of a study of T cell repertoires in cytomegalovirus infection. A single record per CDR3 protein comes from TCRdb applying MiXCR to the reads. The sample shows 95,000 to 120,000 distinct CDR3 sequences, 30% of them seen only once. For these receptors, no antigen is known. Here the sequenced sample was CD8+ T cells from cultured PBMCs, taken from culture after CMV antigen stimulation. These receptors were collected from a human donor in good health (CMV status not recorded). Some clones in this sample may be carry-over from other donors' samples. Both conserved end residues are part of each CDR3. The D gene is left open where the match is weak. The size of a clone is reported for some rows only, either as once, few or many, or as a class for expanded clones.

j_call	d_call	v_call	clone_size	cdr3_aa	cdr3_nt
TRBJ1-1	TRBD1	TRBV19	.	CASSIGRGLIGGTEAFF	TGTGCCAGTAGTATTGGCAGGGGGCTGATAGGAGGCACTGAAGCTTTCTTT
TRBJ1-2	TRBD1	TRBV19	.	CASSTTGTAFYGYTF	TGTGCCAGTAGTACTACCGGGACAGCCTTCTATGGCTACACCTTC
TRBJ1-4	TRBD1	TRBV7-6	few	CASSRYGTGRNEKLFF	TGTGCCAGCAGCAGATACGGGACAGGGAGAAATGAAAAACTGTTTTTT
TRBJ2-7	TRBD2	TRBV6-1	.	CASSRGLAGGREQYF	TGTGCCAGCAGCCGGGGACTAGCGGGAGGTAGAGAGCAGTACTTC
TRBJ1-2	TRBD1	TRBV7-9	few	CASNHLAGTGSNYGYTF	TGTGCCAGCAACCATTTGGCCGGGACAGGGAGTAACTATGGCTACACCTTC
TRBJ2-5	TRBD1	TRBV2	few	CASLGTGVEETQYF	TGTGCCAGTCTGGGGACAGGCGTAGAAGAGACCCAGTACTTC
TRBJ2-3	TRBD2	TRBV20-1	.	CSARETLAGGPDTDTQYF	TGCAGTGCTAGAGAAACACTAGCGGGGGGGCCGGACACAGATACGCAGTATTTT
TRBJ2-1	TRBD1	TRBV7-3	.	CASSLGDSRINEQFF	TGTGCCAGCAGCTTAGGGGACAGTAGGATAAATGAGCAGTTCTTC
TRBJ2-7	.	TRBV11-1	many	CASSSTQDAPQYF	TGTGCCAGCAGCTCGACCCAGGACGCACCGCAGTACTTC
TRBJ1-2	TRBD1	TRBV4-1	few	CASSQRTGGSNGYTF	TGCGCCAGCAGCCAGAGGACAGGGGGTTCAAATGGCTACACCTTC
TRBJ1-5	.	TRBV4-3	many	CASSQDRFGNQPQHF	TGCGCCAGCAGCCAAGATAGGTTCGGCAATCAGCCCCAGCATTTT
TRBJ1-2	.	TRBV29-1	few	CSAGGQGSYGYTF	TGCAGCGCCGGTGGGCAGGGGAGCTATGGCTACACCTTC
TRBJ1-1	.	TRBV6-5	few	CASSYAGELATEAFF	TGTGCCAGCAGTTACGCAGGGGAGTTGGCCACTGAAGCTTTCTTT
TRBJ1-2	.	TRBV28	.	CASSFYDSENYGYTF	TGTGCCAGCAGTTTTTATGATTCGGAGAACTATGGCTACACCTTC
TRBJ1-4	.	TRBV7-6	few	CASSLEPTAEKLFF	TGTGCCAGCAGCTTAGAACCTACGGCGGAAAAACTGTTTTTT
TRBJ2-7	.	TRBV27	few	CASSLSSSPVEQYF	TGTGCCAGCAGTTTATCGAGCTCACCGGTCGAGCAGTACTTC
TRBJ2-1	.	TRBV6-2/TRBV6-3	few	CASSYSGGHNEQFF	TGTGCCAGCAGTTACTCTGGGGGCCACAATGAGCAGTTCTTC
TRBJ2-3	.	TRBV4-1	few	CASSLGGAGGTDTQYF	TGCGCCAGCAGCTTGGGGGGGGCCGGTGGCACAGATACGCAGTATTTT
TRBJ2-1	.	TRBV12-3/TRBV12-4	.	CASSPQEGTPNEQFF	TGTGCCAGCAGTCCCCAGGAGGGAACCCCCAATGAGCAGTTCTTC
TRBJ2-7	.	TRBV27	.	CASSGQGTDYFYEQYF	TGTGCCAGCAGTGGGCAAGGGACGGATTATTTCTACGAGCAGTACTTC
TRBJ1-2	.	TRBV6-5	few	CASSYTTVANYGYTF	TGTGCCAGCAGTTACACCACCGTAGCTAACTATGGCTACACCTTC
TRBJ2-7	.	TRBV7-8	many	CASSLAGRDKPSYEQYF	TGTGCCAGCAGCTTAGCAGGGCGGGACAAACCTTCCTACGAGCAGTACTTC
TRBJ2-2	TRBD1	TRBV6-5	few	CASSYSSIGTANTGELFF	TGTGCCAGCAGTTACTCGAGTATCGGGACAGCAAACACCGGGGAGCTGTTTTTT
TRBJ2-7	.	TRBV7-9	.	CASTSRGEQYF	TGTGCCAGCACCTCACGAGGGGAGCAGTACTTC
TRBJ2-1	.	TRBV7-9	few	CASSSQGNEQFF	TGTGCCAGCAGCTCGCAGGGGAATGAGCAGTTCTTC
TRBJ2-2	.	TRBV27	many	CASSPFDTGELFF	TGTGCCAGCAGTCCGTTTGACACCGGGGAGCTGTTTTTT
TRBJ2-7	.	TRBV7-2	.	CASSPNGTRGYEQYF	TGTGCCAGCAGCCCTAACGGGACAAGGGGCTACGAGCAGTACTTC
TRBJ1-1	.	TRBV12-3/TRBV12-4	.	CASSLPRQKAFF	TGTGCCAGCAGCTTGCCCCGACAGAAAGCTTTCTTT
TRBJ2-1	TRBD1	TRBV27	.	CASSPSGGDYYNEQFF	TGTGCCAGCAGTCCCTCAGGGGGCGACTACTACAATGAGCAGTTCTTC
TRBJ2-2	TRBD2	TRBV6-6	.	CASSYKPGLAEQPNTGELFF	TGTGCCAGCAGTTATAAACCGGGACTAGCGGAACAACCGAACACCGGGGAGCTGTTTTTT
TRBJ2-7	TRBD2	TRBV7-2	few	CASSLADTRGVLEQYF	TGTGCCAGCAGCTTAGCCGACACTCGGGGGGTTTTAGAGCAGTACTTC
TRBJ1-2	.	TRBV19	few	CASSIGTGSSVGYTF	TGTGCCAGTAGTATCGGTACAGGGTCGTCGGTCGGCTACACCTTC
TRBJ1-1	.	TRBV6-2/TRBV6-3	.	CASTFDRLTEAFF	TGTGCCAGCACTTTCGACAGACTCACTGAAGCTTTCTTT
TRBJ2-2	TRBD1	TRBV7-9	many	CASSSPGTGTGGTGELFF	TGTGCCAGCAGCTCGCCTGGTACCGGGACAGGGGGCACCGGGGAGCTGTTTTTT
TRBJ2-1	.	TRBV19	.	CSSGGGAPSYNEQFF	TGTTCCAGCGGAGGGGGAGCGCCGTCCTACAATGAGCAGTTCTTC
TRBJ1-1	.	TRBV7-8	few	CASTTPEGQAFF	TGTGCCAGCACCACCCCAGAGGGACAAGCTTTCTTT
TRBJ1-5	.	TRBV7-9	few	CASQACRVMNQPQHF	TGTGCCAGCCAGGCTTGCAGGGTAATGAATCAGCCCCAGCATTTT
TRBJ2-7	TRBD1	TRBV4-1	few	CASSQVTGALYEQYF	TGCGCCAGCAGCCAAGTAACAGGGGCCCTCTACGAGCAGTACTTC
TRBJ2-1	TRBD2	TRBV19	many	CASTTKVSGTYNEQFF	TGTGCCAGTACCACAAAAGTGAGCGGGACCTACAATGAGCAGTTCTTC
TRBJ2-1	.	TRBV10-3	few	CAISESLLRNNEQFF	TGTGCCATCAGTGAGAGTCTACTGAGGAACAATGAGCAGTTCTTC
TRBJ1-6	.	TRBV7-8	.	CASSLGTGSSPLHF	TGTGCCAGCAGCTTAGGAACCGGATCCTCACCCCTCCACTTT
TRBJ1-1	.	TRBV6-1	.	CASSEAPFAETNTEAFF	TGTGCCAGCAGTGAAGCGCCTTTCGCAGAGACTAACACTGAAGCTTTCTTT